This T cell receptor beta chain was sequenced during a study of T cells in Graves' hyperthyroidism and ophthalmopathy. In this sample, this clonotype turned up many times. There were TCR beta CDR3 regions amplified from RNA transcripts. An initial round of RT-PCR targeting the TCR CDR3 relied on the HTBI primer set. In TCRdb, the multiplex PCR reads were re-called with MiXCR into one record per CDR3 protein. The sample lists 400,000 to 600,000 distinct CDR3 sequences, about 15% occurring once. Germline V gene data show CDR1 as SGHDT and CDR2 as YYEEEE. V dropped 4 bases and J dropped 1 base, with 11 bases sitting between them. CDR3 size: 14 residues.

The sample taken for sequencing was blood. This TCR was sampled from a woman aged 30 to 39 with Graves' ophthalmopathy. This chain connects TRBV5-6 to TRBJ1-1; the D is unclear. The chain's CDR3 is CASSDPSGNTEAFF. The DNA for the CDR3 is TGTGCCAGCAGCGATCCCAGCGGGAACACTGAAGCTTTCTTT.